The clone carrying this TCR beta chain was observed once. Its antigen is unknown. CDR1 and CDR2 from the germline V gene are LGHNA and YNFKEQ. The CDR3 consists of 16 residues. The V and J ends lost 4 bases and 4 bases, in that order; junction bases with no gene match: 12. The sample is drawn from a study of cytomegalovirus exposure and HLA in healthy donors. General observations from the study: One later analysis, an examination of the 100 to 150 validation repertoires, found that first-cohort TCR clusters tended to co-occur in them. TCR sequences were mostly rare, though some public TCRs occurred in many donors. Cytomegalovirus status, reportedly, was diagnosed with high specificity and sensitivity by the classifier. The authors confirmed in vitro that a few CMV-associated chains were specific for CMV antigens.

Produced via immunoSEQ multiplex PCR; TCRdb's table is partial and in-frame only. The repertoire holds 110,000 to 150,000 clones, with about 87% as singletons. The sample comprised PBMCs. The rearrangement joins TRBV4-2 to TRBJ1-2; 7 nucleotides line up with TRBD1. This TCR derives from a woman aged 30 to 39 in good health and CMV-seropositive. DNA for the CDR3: TGTGCCAGCAGCCTGGATATGGGACAGCCCCTCTATGGCTACACCTTC. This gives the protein CASSLDMGQPLYGYTF.